This T cell receptor beta chain was retrieved from a study of blood T cell repertoires in COVID-19. Here immunoSEQ multiplex PCR was the method, and the copy in TCRdb shows in-frame clones only, minus some. The repertoire holds around 290,000 clones, with approximately 89% as singletons. This CDR3 comprises 14 residues. V lost 2 bases and J lost 5, with 12 bases in between. The germline V gene has CDR1 MNHEY and CDR2 SVGAGI. The specimen sequenced was peripheral blood. The J gene is TRBJ1-1, the V gene TRBV6-5; weak D call: TRBD1 (5 bases). The sequence derives from a woman aged 25 to 39 with COVID-19, enrolled during active disease. CDR3 nucleotides: TGTGCCAGCAGTTACCCCGGGGCGGGGACTGAAGCTTTCTTT. This sequence encodes CASSYPGAGTEAFF.